Listed here are 28 T cell receptor beta chains from one sample, sequenced in a study of blood T cell repertoires in COVID-19. Here immunoSEQ multiplex PCR was the method, and the copy in TCRdb shows in-frame clones only, minus some. The sample holds about 270,000 clones, roughly 86% seen once. Input material: PBMCs or T cells enriched from blood (not recorded which). These receptors originate from a woman under 30 who had recovered from COVID-19.

In this sample, this clone turned up many times. The chain carries TRBV12-3 or TRBV12-4 and TRBJ1-5; TRBD1 might be the D (6 bases). CDR3 length equals 13 residues. V was trimmed by 10 bases and J by 6 bases, leaving 16 bases between them. This chain's CDR3 is CATGTREGQPQHF. CDR3 nucleotide sequence: TGTGCCACGGGGACAAGGGAGGGTCAGCCCCAGCATTTT.

This chain connects TRBV9 to TRBJ2-1, with 12 bases identical to TRBD2. Germline CDR1 is SGDLS and CDR2 is YYNGEE. This CDR3 spans 15 amino acids. V was clipped by 0 bases and J by 8 bases; unmatched bases: 3. CDR3 coding DNA: TGTGCCAGCAGCGTAGCTAGCGGGAGGGGCTATGAGCAGTTCTTC. Translation: CASSVASGRGYEQFF.

The rearrangement links TRBV5-1 to TRBJ1-3, with D tentatively TRBD1 (5 bases). Germline V gives CDR1 SGHRS, CDR2 YFSETQ. Trimming left V 5 bases short and J 3 bases short, with 18 bases between. The CDR3 length is 16 residues. The CDR3 DNA follows: TGCGCCAGCAGGCCAGGGATGGGCTCGCTTGGAAACACCATATATTTT. Its translation is CASRPGMGSLGNTIYF.

This chain links TRBV27 with TRBJ1-5, with D perhaps TRBD1 (6 bases). V lost 6 bases, J lost 6 bases, and 12 bases lay in between. This CDR3 has 13 amino acids. Germline V CDR1 and CDR2: MNHEY, SMNVEV (reference sequence). The CDR3 reads CASRATGFQPQHF. The DNA of the CDR3 is TGTGCCAGCAGAGCTACAGGGTTTCAGCCCCAGCATTTT.

The chain links TRBV18 to TRBJ1-2, with a weak D call TRBD1 (5 bases). V was cut by 4 bases and J by 12 bases, with 15 bases left in between. Germline values: CDR1 KGHSH, CDR2 LQKENI. The CDR3 has 12 residues. In DNA, the CDR3 is TGTGCCAGCTCACGGGGGGTACCTATTGACACCTTC. Protein product: CASSRGVPIDTF. Drawing the rest from reference TRBV18 and TRBJ1-2, the complete variable domain is NAGVMQNPRHLVRRRGQEARLRCSPMKGHSHVYWYRQLPEEGLKFMVYLQKENIIDESGMPKERFSAEFPKEGPSILRIQQVVRGDSAAYFCASSRGVPIDTFGSGTRLTVV.

The CDR3 coding sequence is TGTGCCAGCAGCGAGTGGAGAGAAGGGGGCAATGAGCAGTTCTTC. This codes for CASSEWREGGNEQFF. The gene calls are TRBV21-1 and TRBJ2-1; TRBD1 is the table's D call and was not checked against the DNA. TRBV21-1 has pseudogene status. The CDR3 runs to 15 residues.

The J gene is TRBJ2-6, the V gene TRBV21-1; TRBD2, the table's D call, lacks a check against the DNA. TRBV21-1 is a pseudogene locus. The CDR3 has 15 residues. CDR3 nucleotide sequence: TGTGCCAGCAGCACTACCTTAACCGGGGCCAACGTCCTGACTTTC. It specifies CASSTTLTGANVLTF.

The V and J genes are TRBV19 and TRBJ1-2, with 9 bases matching TRBD1. CDR1 is LNHDA and CDR2 is SQIVND in the germline V gene (reference sequence). With 3 bases clipped from V and 3 bases from J, the junction kept 5 bases outside the gene matches. CDR3 length equals 15 residues. The CDR3: CASSISGQGYYGYTF. The CDR3 DNA is TGTGCCAGTAGTATTTCGGGACAGGGATACTATGGCTACACCTTC. Variable domain in full (rest from reference TRBV19 and TRBJ1-2): DGGITQSPKYLFRKEGQNVTLSCEQNLNHDAMYWYRQDPGQGLRLIYYSQIVNDFQKGDIAEGYSVSREKKESFPLTVTSAQKNPTAFYLCASSISGQGYYGYTFGSGTRLTVV.

J is TRBJ2-7 and V is TRBV4-3; the D is unclear. The germline V and J ends were trimmed by 0 bases and 2 bases, with 14 bases remaining between them. CDR3 length equals 16 residues. From germline, CDR1 is LGHNA and CDR2 YSLEER. The CDR3 bases are TGCGCCAGCAGCCAAGATGACGAGGTTTCCACCTACGAGCAGTACTTC. Translated: CASSQDDEVSTYEQYF.

CDR3 in amino acids: CASSLQVDTEAFF. Written as DNA, the CDR3 is TGCGCCAGCAGCTTACAGGTTGACACTGAAGCTTTCTTT. The V gene is TRBV5-1, the J gene TRBJ1-1, with D possibly being TRBD1 (5 bases). Trimming removed 2 bases at V and 3 bases at J, with 8 bases between. The CDR3 runs to 13 residues. In germline, CDR1 is SGHRS, CDR2 YFSETQ.

The chain is built from TRBV9 and TRBJ1-2; D is possibly TRBD1 (5 bases). V lost 5 bases and J 8 bases, leaving 22 bases between the germline ends. The CDR3 covers 15 residues. CDR1 and CDR2 from the germline V gene are SGDLS and YYNGEE. CDR3 amino acids: CASSKSGVGAQGYTF. The CDR3 bases are TGTGCCAGCAGTAAATCCGGCGTAGGGGCTCAGGGCTACACCTTC.

The rearrangement uses TRBV5-6 and TRBJ2-5, with D maybe TRBD1 (5 bases). The CDR3 contains 16 residues. Germline lookup yields CDR1 SGHDT and CDR2 YYEEEE. Trimming removed 1 base at V and 0 bases at J, with 13 bases between. The CDR3 DNA follows: TGTGCCAGCAGCTTGAGCCAGGACACTTACCAAGAGACCCAGTACTTC. Its translation: CASSLSQDTYQETQYF.

This chain links TRBV7-7 with TRBJ2-7; 8 nucleotides align to TRBD1. Germline CDR1 and CDR2: SSHAT and FNYEAQ (reference sequence). The CDR3 runs 15 residues. Germline trimming cut 5 bases from V and 5 bases from J; bases unmatched to any gene: 11. The CDR3 spells CASSRGGAGGDEQYF. DNA of the CDR3: TGTGCCAGCAGCCGGGGTGGGGCAGGGGGCGACGAGCAGTACTTC.

This clone was seen only once. The chain joins TRBV29-1 to TRBJ1-1; TRBD1 matches at 8 bases. Germline CDR1 SQVTM, CDR2 ANQGSEA. This CDR3 has 14 amino acids. Trimming removed 7 bases from V and 3 bases from J; junction bases left unmatched: 10. In nucleotides, the CDR3 is TGCAGCGCCGCTTACGGACAGGGACACACTGAAGCTTTCTTT. This sequence encodes CSAAYGQGHTEAFF.

The chain is built from TRBV6-4 and TRBJ1-4; D gene ambiguous. The CDR3 spans 14 residues. Deletions cut 1 base from V and 7 bases from J, with 10 bases between. Germline values: CDR1 MRHNA, CDR2 SNTAGT. The CDR3: CASSDWAGAEKLFF. CDR3 in DNA: TGTGCCAGCAGTGACTGGGCGGGCGCTGAAAAACTGTTTTTT.

CDR3 nucleotides: TGTGCCAGCAGCTTGTTCCCGGACACGAACACTGAAGCTTTCTTT. It is translated as CASSLFPDTNTEAFF. The rearrangement joins TRBV5-8 to TRBJ1-1, with D perhaps matching TRBD1 (5 bases). The CDR3 is 15 residues long. The germline gives CDR1 SGHTS, CDR2 YDEGEE. Trimming shortened V by 1 base and J by 1 base, and 11 bases separated the two germline ends.

V is TRBV5-1 and J is TRBJ2-6; a weak D match, TRBD2 (5 bases). The CDR3 contains 17 residues. Germline V lookup: CDR1 SGHRS, CDR2 YFSETQ. V lost 5 bases to trimming and J lost 0 bases, with 15 bases between them. CDR3 DNA: TGCGCCAGCAGTCCATGGACTGCGAGCTCTGGGGCCAACGTCCTGACTTTC. Translated: CASSPWTASSGANVLTF.

V is TRBV7-6 and J is TRBJ2-1; a weak D match, TRBD2 (5 bases). Per germline, CDR1 SGHVS and CDR2 FNYEAQ. Deletions cut 0 bases from V and 5 bases from J, with 17 bases between. The CDR3 has 17 residues. The CDR3 DNA follows: TGTGCCAGCAGCTTAGCGCTCGGAGCGGAATTCCACAATGAGCAGTTCTTC. It translates to CASSLALGAEFHNEQFF.

The V gene is TRBV7-9, the J gene TRBJ2-7; 7 bases are a match to TRBD1. V was clipped by 0 bases and J by 3 bases; unmatched bases: 2. Germline V lookup: CDR1 SEHNR, CDR2 FQNEAQ (reference sequence). This CDR3 contains 14 residues. CDR3 in DNA: TGTGCCAGCAGCTTAGCCGGGACAGACTACGAGCAGTACTTC. This codes for CASSLAGTDYEQYF. The full variable domain, with the rest looked up from reference TRBV7-9 and TRBJ2-7, is DTGVSQNPRHKITKRGQNVTFRCDPISEHNRLYWYRQTLGQGPEFLTYFQNEAQLEKSRLLSDRFSAERPKGSFSTLEIQRTEQGDSAMYLCASSLAGTDYEQYFGPGTRLTVT.

The V gene is TRBV7-2, the J gene TRBJ1-2; D may be TRBD1 (5 bases). This CDR3 region has 15 residues. Per the germline V gene, CDR1 is SGHTA and CDR2 is FQGNSA. Trimming took off 5 bases at V and 0 bases at J, with 13 bases between the two ends. The DNA of the CDR3 is TGTGCCAGCAGCCTAAGCCCGGGGGCTAACTATGGCTACACCTTC. As protein: CASSLSPGANYGYTF.

The rearrangement uses TRBV29-1 and TRBJ2-2; the D gene is possibly TRBD2 (6 bases). The ends were cut back, 6 bases at V and 2 bases at J, with 13 bases in the middle. CDR3 length: 14 residues. Germline CDR1 and CDR2: SQVTM and ANQGSEA. The CDR3 here is CSVPGGFNTGELFF. In nucleotides, the CDR3 is TGCAGCGTCCCAGGAGGGTTCAACACCGGGGAGCTGTTTTTT.

The chain is built from TRBV10-3 and TRBJ1-2; a possible D gene is TRBD1 (5 bases). This CDR3 contains 14 residues. Trimming pared 8 bases from V and 0 bases from J, leaving 13 bases between. The germline gives CDR1 ENHRY, CDR2 SYGVKD. The CDR3 nucleotides are TGTGCCATCGCTCAGGGACTGACTAACTATGGCTACACCTTC. Encoded protein: CAIAQGLTNYGYTF.

This CDR3 is CASSARDRNTEAFF. The CDR3, as DNA: TGTGCCAGCAGCGCACGGGACAGGAACACTGAAGCTTTCTTT. This chain links TRBV9 with TRBJ1-1; the match to TRBD1 covers 7 bases. The J segment lost 1 base and the V segment lost 3 bases, leaving 3 bases of the junction unmatched. The germline V gene has CDR1 SGDLS and CDR2 YYNGEE. There are 14 residues in the CDR3. Supplemented by reference TRBV9 and TRBJ1-1, the full variable domain reads DSGVTQTPKHLITATGQRVTLRCSPRSGDLSVYWYQQSLDQGLQFLIQYYNGEERAKGNILERFSAQQFPDLHSELNLSSLELGDSALYFCASSARDRNTEAFFGQGTRLTVV.

The gene calls are TRBV27 and TRBJ1-3, with D unclear. V was shortened by 2 bases and J by 4 bases, with 9 bases between the two germline ends. Germline V gene sequence: CDR1 MNHEY, CDR2 SMNVEV (reference sequence). The CDR3 is 14 amino acids. In nucleotides, the CDR3 is TGTGCCAGCAGTTTAGCGGCTATCGGAAACACCATATATTTT. Residues: CASSLAAIGNTIYF.

The chain carries TRBV30 and TRBJ2-1; 14 nucleotides align to TRBD2. Trimming took 3 bases from V and 9 from J; bases not matched to a gene: 1. From germline, CDR1 is GTSNPN and CDR2 SVGIG (reference sequence). CDR3 length: 13 amino acids. The CDR3 sequence: CAWRTSGGGEQFF. As DNA, the CDR3 is TGTGCCTGGAGGACTAGCGGGGGGGGTGAGCAGTTCTTC.

Regarding this clone: Other DNA sequences in the same sample also yield this CDR3. V usage is TRBV3-1 (or the pseudogene TRBV3-2) and J usage is TRBJ2-7; 9 bases align to TRBD1. The CDR3 has 15 amino acids. Trimming took 2 bases from V and 1 from J; bases not matched to a gene: 3. Looked up from germline, CDR1 is LGHDT and CDR2 is YNNKEL (reference sequence). The CDR3 coding sequence is TGTGCCAGCAGCCAACCCGGACAGGGGTCCTACGAGCAGTACTTC. This codes for CASSQPGQGSYEQYF.

V and J are TRBV20-1 and TRBJ2-2, with a tentative D call TRBD1 (6 bases). This CDR3 is 17 amino acids long. Germline V gives CDR1 DFQATT, CDR2 SNEGSKA (reference sequence). With 3 bases removed from V and 6 bases from J, the gap between germline ends came to 23 bases. CDR3 DNA sequence: TGCAGTGCTAGTAGGGCCCCAGGGGAAAGGGGAGCCGGGGAGCTGTTTTTT. This codes for CSASRAPGERGAGELFF.

This chain joins TRBV7-5 and TRBJ2-2; TRBD1 was called by the table and not checked on the DNA. TRBV7-5 is designated a pseudogene. The CDR3 has 20 residues. CDR3 loop: CVRSLERDRVLGANTGELFF. Here the CDR3 DNA reads TGTGTCAGAAGCTTAGAACGGGACAGGGTACTTGGCGCTAACACCGGGGAGCTGTTTTTT.